Below are 20 T cell receptor beta chains sequenced from a single sample in a study of a mutant IDH1 vaccine in newly diagnosed glioma. Sequencing was performed with immunoSEQ multiplex PCR; in TCRdb, only in-frame clones are kept and a portion is missing. The sample lists approximately 43,000 clones, over 70% occurring once. These receptors lack a known antigen. The time point denotes: week 23, last vaccination. Every single dose of the vaccine, 300 ug of mutant IDH1 20-mer peptide, came with topical imiquimod. This sample comprised PBMCs, obtained from a glioma patient whose treatment included an IDH1 peptide vaccine. The receptors come from a middle-aged woman with glioma. Some clones in this sample may be carry-over from other donors' samples.

This chain connects TRBV15 to TRBJ1-5; no firm D call. The V end was cut by 2 bases, the J end by 2 bases, with 16 bases between. This CDR3 is built from 17 residues. Germline V gene lookup returns CDR1 LNHNV and CDR2 YYDKDF (reference sequence). The CDR3 spells CATSRSGVTEGNQPQHF. CDR3 nucleotides: TGTGCCACCAGCAGATCCGGCGTTACCGAGGGCAATCAGCCCCAGCATTTT.

The chain links TRBV6-5 to TRBJ1-2; TRBD1 might be the D (6 bases). This CDR3 comprises 11 residues. The germline V gene has CDR1 MNHEY and CDR2 SVGAGI. This CDR3 reads CVWGGNYGYTF. The CDR3 region has the DNA TGTGTTTGGGGGGGCAACTATGGCTACACCTTC.

The chain uses TRBV2 and TRBJ2-7; 8 bases fit TRBD1. Germline trimming cut 2 bases from V and 1 base from J; bases unmatched to any gene: 13. CDR1 and CDR2 (germline): SNHLY, FYNNEI. CDR3 length equals 18 residues. The chain's CDR3 is CASSEMASRDRNSYEQYF. The CDR3 DNA is TGTGCCAGCAGTGAAATGGCAAGCCGGGACAGGAATTCCTACGAGCAGTACTTC.

The genes are TRBV7-9 and TRBJ1-6; a possible D gene is TRBD1 (6 bases). The CDR3 has 14 residues. Germline V gene data show CDR1 as SEHNR and CDR2 as FQNEAQ (reference sequence). V was shortened by 4 bases and J by 6 bases, with 10 bases between the two germline ends. CDR3 nucleotides: TGTGCCAGCAGCTCGACAGGAGCTAATTCACCCCTCCACTTT. It is translated as CASSSTGANSPLHF.

The rearrangement joins TRBV7-9 to TRBJ1-1, with D unclear. This CDR3 comprises 13 residues. Trimming removed 4 bases from V and 7 bases from J, with 13 bases in between. The germline CDR1 and CDR2 sequences are SEHNR and FQNEAQ (reference sequence). CDR3 sequence (DNA): TGTGCCAGCAGCTATACCAACCTCGGTGAAGCTTTCTTT. Translating gives CASSYTNLGEAFF.

The chain recombines TRBV5-1 with TRBJ2-7; the D call may be TRBD1 or TRBD2 (6 bases each). Deletions cut 7 bases from V and 6 bases from J, with 17 bases between. The CDR3 totals 13 residues. CDR1 SGHRS and CDR2 YFSETQ come from the germline V gene. CDR3 region: CASRDTSLGEQYF. CDR3 in DNA: TGCGCCAGCCGGGACACTAGCCTCGGCGAGCAGTACTTC.

This chain links TRBV4-3 with TRBJ1-5; D remains unclear. Germline V gene lookup returns CDR1 LGHNA and CDR2 YSLEER. The CDR3 runs 18 residues. Trimming stripped 0 bases from V and 7 bases from J, with 22 bases between. The CDR3 reads CASSQEEALDQPAQPQHF. CDR3 nucleotide sequence: TGCGCCAGCAGCCAAGAGGAGGCGCTAGACCAGCCCGCCCAGCCCCAGCATTTT.

This chain connects TRBV9 to TRBJ2-6; no firm D call. Between the trimmed V and J ends, which lost 3 bases and 0 bases, there was a span of 7 bases. Germline loops: CDR1 SGDLS, CDR2 YYNGEE. This CDR3 is built from 15 residues. The CDR3 DNA follows: TGTGCCAGCAGCGACACCAGCTCTGGGGCCAACGTCCTGACTTTC. It encodes CASSDTSSGANVLTF. Drawing the rest from reference TRBV9 and TRBJ2-6, the complete variable domain is DSGVTQTPKHLITATGQRVTLRCSPRSGDLSVYWYQQSLDQGLQFLIQYYNGEERAKGNILERFSAQQFPDLHSELNLSSLELGDSALYFCASSDTSSGANVLTFGAGSRLTVL.

The V and J genes are TRBV6-4 and TRBJ1-2; TRBD1 matches 9 bases. Germline V lookup: CDR1 MRHNA, CDR2 SNTAGT. V lost 5 bases to trimming and J lost 4 bases; unmatched junction nucleotides: 2. CDR3 length: 13 residues. In DNA form, the CDR3 reads TGTGCCAGCAGTAGGGGACAGGGCTATGGCTACACCTTC. Protein sequence: CASSRGQGYGYTF.

The chain is built from TRBV27 and TRBJ2-7, with D possibly being TRBD1 (6 bases). The V end was cut by 11 bases, the J end by 6 bases, with 20 bases between. CDR3 length equals 13 residues. The germline V gene encodes CDR1 MNHEY and CDR2 SMNVEV (reference sequence). The CDR3 is CASQPGQVAEQYF. The CDR3 bases are TGTGCCTCCCAACCGGGACAAGTTGCCGAGCAGTACTTC.

The CDR3 DNA sequence: TGCAGCGTTGAATCTTTCTGGGGGGGGCCGGACGAGCAGTACTTC. Translating gives CSVESFWGGPDEQYF. The J gene is TRBJ2-7, the V gene TRBV29-1, with D tentatively TRBD2 (7 bases). Germline CDR1 and CDR2: SQVTM and ANQGSEA. Trimming stripped 2 bases from V and 5 bases from J, with 19 bases between. The CDR3 runs to 15 residues.

This chain links TRBV4-3 with TRBJ1-1; D call uncertain. The length of the CDR3 is 13 residues. The ends were cut back, 0 bases at V and 0 bases at J, with 2 bases in the middle. Per germline, CDR1 LGHNA and CDR2 YSLEER. This CDR3 is CASSQDMNTEAFF. Written as DNA, the CDR3 is TGCGCCAGCAGCCAAGATATGAACACTGAAGCTTTCTTT.

This chain connects TRBV14 to TRBJ2-7; D is tentatively TRBD1 or TRBD2 (5 bases each). Deletions cut 4 bases from V and 5 bases from J, with 12 bases between. This CDR3 comprises 13 residues. Per the germline V gene, CDR1 is SGHDN and CDR2 is FVKESK. For the CDR3, the DNA is TGTGCCAGCAGCCCCCGGGGCTTCCACGAGCAGTACTTC. This translates into CASSPRGFHEQYF. Full variable domain (remainder filled in from reference TRBV14 and TRBJ2-7): EAGVTQFPSHSVIEKGQTVTLRCDPISGHDNLYWYRRVMGKEIKFLLHFVKESKQDESGMPNNRFLAERTGGTYSTLKVQPAELEDSGVYFCASSPRGFHEQYFGPGTRLTVT.

The chain is built from TRBV14 and TRBJ2-1; 8 positions agree with TRBD1. V lost 2 bases, J lost 7 bases, and 7 bases stayed unmatched. Germline V gene lookup returns CDR1 SGHDN and CDR2 FVKESK. CDR3 size: 15 residues. The CDR3 coding sequence is TGTGCCAGCAGCCAACGGCAGGGGGCGAGGAATGAGCAGTTCTTC. It is translated as CASSQRQGARNEQFF.

This chain connects TRBV19 to TRBJ2-1; 9 positions agree with TRBD2. V lost 7 bases and J lost 6; bases outside the gene matches: 10. The CDR3 spans 15 residues. CDR1 is LNHDA and CDR2 is SQIVND in the germline V gene (reference sequence). The DNA of the CDR3 is TGTGCCAGTACCACTCGGCGGGGGGGCCTCAATGAGCAGTTCTTC. Residues: CASTTRRGGLNEQFF.

This chain uses TRBV27 with TRBJ1-3; 9 positions match TRBD1. The length of the CDR3 is 19 residues. Germline V lookup: CDR1 MNHEY, CDR2 SMNVEV (reference sequence). Unmatched junction bases numbered 13, after V lost 4 bases and J lost 0 bases. CDR3 protein: CASSSRTGTGIGSGNTIYF. DNA of the CDR3: TGTGCCAGCAGTTCGAGGACCGGGACAGGGATAGGCTCTGGAAACACCATATATTTT.

The chain carries TRBV4-3 and TRBJ2-5; D ambiguous. Germline loops: CDR1 LGHNA, CDR2 YSLEER. V was trimmed by 0 bases and J by 5 bases, leaving 7 bases between them. The CDR3 is made up of 13 amino acids. The CDR3 sequence is CASSQDRLETQYF. The CDR3, as DNA: TGCGCCAGCAGCCAAGATCGATTGGAGACCCAGTACTTC.

The J gene is TRBJ1-3, the V gene TRBV5-1; possible D gene TRBD1, 5 bases. Germline CDR1 reads SGHRS; CDR2 reads YFSETQ. CDR3 size: 14 residues. V lost 0 bases to trimming and J lost 4 bases, with 8 bases between them. This CDR3 reads CASSLDRPGNTIYF. Here the CDR3 DNA reads TGCGCCAGCAGCTTGGACAGGCCCGGAAACACCATATATTTT.

The chain combines TRBV9 with TRBJ1-1; 9 bases are shared with TRBD1. The V gene's germline CDR1 is SGDLS and CDR2 YYNGEE. The CDR3 extends over 14 amino acids. V gave up 4 bases and J gave up 4 bases; unmatched junction bases: 5. CDR3 nucleotide sequence: TGTGCCAGCAGCCCGACAGGGGGGAGCACTGAAGCTTTCTTT. Amino acid sequence: CASSPTGGSTEAFF.

The chain recombines TRBV19 with TRBJ2-3, with D hard to call. The ends were cut back, 1 base at V and 1 base at J, with 6 bases in the middle. Germline V lookup: CDR1 LNHDA, CDR2 SQIVND (reference sequence). There are 14 residues in the CDR3. The CDR3 coding sequence is TGTGCCAGTAGTATAGGCCCCGGCACAGATACGCAGTATTTT. Translating it yields CASSIGPGTDTQYF. The full variable domain, in which reference TRBV19 and TRBJ2-3 provide the parts outside the CDR3, is DGGITQSPKYLFRKEGQNVTLSCEQNLNHDAMYWYRQDPGQGLRLIYYSQIVNDFQKGDIAEGYSVSREKKESFPLTVTSAQKNPTAFYLCASSIGPGTDTQYFGPGTRLTVL.